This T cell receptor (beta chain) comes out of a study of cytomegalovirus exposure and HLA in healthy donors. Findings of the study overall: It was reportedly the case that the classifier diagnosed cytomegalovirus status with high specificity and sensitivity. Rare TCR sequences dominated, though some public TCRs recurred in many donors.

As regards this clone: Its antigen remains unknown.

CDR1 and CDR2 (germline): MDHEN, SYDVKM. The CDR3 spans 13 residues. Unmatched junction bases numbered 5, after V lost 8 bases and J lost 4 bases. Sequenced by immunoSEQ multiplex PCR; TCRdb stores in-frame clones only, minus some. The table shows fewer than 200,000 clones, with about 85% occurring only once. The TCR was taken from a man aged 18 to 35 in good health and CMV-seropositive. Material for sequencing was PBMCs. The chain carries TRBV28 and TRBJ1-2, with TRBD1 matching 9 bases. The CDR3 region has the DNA TGTGCCAGCCAAGGGACAGGGATCTATGGCTACACCTTC. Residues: CASQGTGIYGYTF.